The clone carrying this T cell receptor (beta chain) has more than one count but fewer than ten. This entry is derived from a study of T cell responses to AZD1222 COVID-19 vaccine. Produced via immunoSEQ multiplex PCR; TCRdb's table is partial and in-frame only. This table holds 150,000 to 200,000 clones, over 70% found once. Germline lookup yields CDR1 SGHVS and CDR2 FQNEAQ. The CDR3 is 14 amino acids. V was trimmed by 1 base and J by 2 bases, leaving 9 bases between them. The material sequenced was peripheral blood, taken on day 0 of MenACWY control vaccination. The chain links TRBV7-8 to TRBJ2-7; unclear D gene. This sequence was found in an adult in good health. The CDR3 spells CASSLGPTAYEQYF. DNA of the CDR3: TGTGCCAGCAGCTTAGGGCCAACTGCCTACGAGCAGTACTTC. Combining the CDR3 with reference TRBV7-8 and TRBJ2-7 gives the whole variable domain GAGVSQSPRYKVAKRGQDVALRCDPISGHVSLFWYQQALGQGPEFLTYFQNEAQLDKSGLPSDRFFAERPEGSVSTLKIQRTQQEDSAVYLCASSLGPTAYEQYFGPGTRLTVT.